This T cell receptor beta chain is drawn from a study of cytomegalovirus exposure and HLA in healthy donors. Study details: Inside one of the first data releases sat some 85 million unique TCRs taken from HLA-typed donors. Assignment to the Caucasian-associated ancestry cluster applied to more than 75% of the approximately 390 genotyped donors.

On this clone: Its antigen remains unknown.

Study conclusions and caveats: When presence/absence was analysed, sequencing depth was taken to be roughly uniform across donors.

Germline loops: CDR1 LNHDA, CDR2 SQIVND (reference sequence). With 7 bases removed from V and 0 bases from J, the gap between germline ends came to 16 bases. The CDR3 length is 15 residues. The PCR contained 60 Vbeta and 13 Jbeta primers. Sequencing was performed with immunoSEQ multiplex PCR; in TCRdb, only in-frame clones are kept and a portion is missing. The table includes about 160,000 clones, 75% to 85% detected once. The TCR comes from a man under 40 in good health and CMV-seronegative. V is TRBV19 and J is TRBJ2-7; D not resolved. What was sequenced was PBMCs. CDR3 nucleotides: TGTGCCAGTACTCCCCTCCTAGAATGCTCCTACGAGCAGTACTTC. Protein product: CASTPLLECSYEQYF. Looking up the rest from reference TRBV19 and TRBJ2-7 gives the full variable domain: DGGITQSPKYLFRKEGQNVTLSCEQNLNHDAMYWYRQDPGQGLRLIYYSQIVNDFQKGDIAEGYSVSREKKESFPLTVTSAQKNPTAFYLCASTPLLECSYEQYFGPGTRLTVT.